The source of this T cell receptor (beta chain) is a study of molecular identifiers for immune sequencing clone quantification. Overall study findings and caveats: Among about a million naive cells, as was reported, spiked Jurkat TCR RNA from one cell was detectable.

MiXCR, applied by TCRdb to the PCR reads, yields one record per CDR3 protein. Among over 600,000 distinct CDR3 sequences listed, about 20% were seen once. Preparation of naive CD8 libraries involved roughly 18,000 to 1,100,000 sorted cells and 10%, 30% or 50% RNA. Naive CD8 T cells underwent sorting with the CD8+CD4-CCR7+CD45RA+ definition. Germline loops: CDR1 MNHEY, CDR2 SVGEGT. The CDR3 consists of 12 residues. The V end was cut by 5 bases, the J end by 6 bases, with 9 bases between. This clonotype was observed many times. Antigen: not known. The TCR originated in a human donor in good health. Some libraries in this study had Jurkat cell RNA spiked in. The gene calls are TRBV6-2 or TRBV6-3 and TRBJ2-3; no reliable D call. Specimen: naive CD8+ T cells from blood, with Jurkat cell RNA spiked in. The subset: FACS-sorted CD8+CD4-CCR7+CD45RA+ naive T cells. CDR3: CASSRLVDTQYF. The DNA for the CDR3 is TGTGCCAGCAGTCGCCTCGTGGATACGCAGTATTTT.